These T cell receptor beta chains were read from a single sample in a study of beta chain features in type 1 diabetes. TCRdb's copy holds only in-frame clones and misses some; the assay was immunoSEQ multiplex PCR. The table has around 150,000 clones, around 7% seen once. Sequencing was carried out using central memory CD4+ T cells from blood. These receptors were taken from a woman aged 25 to 39 in good health. The CDR3 runs from the conserved cysteine through the conserved F or W. A D gene is named only where the DNA matches it firmly. Where a row states a size, it is once, few, many or the class of an expanded clone; other rows omit it.

few	-	TRBV28	TRBJ2-4	CASSRGKNIQYF	TGTGCCAGTAGTCGAGGCAAAAACATTCAGTACTTC
few	TRBD2	TRBV5-1	TRBJ2-7	CASREEASGYEQYF	TGCGCCAGCAGGGAGGAGGCTAGCGGGTACGAGCAGTACTTC
few	-	TRBV7-2	TRBJ1-1	CASSLSPGQNTEAFF	TGTGCCAGCAGCTTATCTCCAGGGCAGAACACTGAAGCTTTCTTT
few	-	TRBV7-2	TRBJ1-1	CASSQVGARTEAFF	TGTGCCAGCAGCCAGGTCGGTGCTCGAACTGAAGCTTTCTTT
few	-	TRBV7-3	TRBJ2-3	CASSPGTSTDTQYF	TGTGCCAGCAGCCCCGGGACTAGCACAGATACGCAGTATTTT
few	TRBD1	TRBV13	TRBJ2-3	CASSAPTPPGQGPDTQYF	TGTGCCAGCAGCGCGCCGACACCTCCTGGACAGGGGCCTGATACGCAGTATTTT
-	TRBD2	TRBV11-2	TRBJ2-1	CASSPAGLAGVREQFF	TGTGCCAGCAGCCCCGCGGGGCTAGCGGGAGTACGGGAGCAGTTCTTC
-	TRBD2	TRBV28	TRBJ2-1	CASSGLAGGVYEQFF	TGTGCCAGCAGTGGACTAGCGGGAGGGGTATATGAGCAGTTCTTC
-	-	TRBV7-9	TRBJ2-1	CASSPYDQAAYNEQFF	TGTGCCAGCAGCCCCTACGACCAGGCCGCATACAATGAGCAGTTCTTC
many	-	TRBV7-3	TRBJ1-1	CASSSTGTGGSQAFF	TGTGCCAGCAGCTCCACCGGGACGGGGGGTAGCCAAGCTTTCTTT
-	-	TRBV7-2	TRBJ1-3	CASSLDWGSGNTIYF	TGTGCCAGCAGCCTGGACTGGGGCTCTGGAAACACCATATATTTT
few	-	TRBV5-6	TRBJ2-2	CASSLYQAMNTGELFF	TGTGCCAGCAGCTTGTATCAGGCCATGAACACCGGGGAGCTGTTTTTT
-	-	TRBV6-5	TRBJ1-1	CASIRVPPNTEAFF	TGTGCCAGCATTCGCGTCCCCCCCAACACTGAAGCTTTCTTT
few	-	TRBV29-1	TRBJ2-5	CSVGGQQETQYF	TGCAGCGTTGGAGGTCAGCAAGAGACCCAGTACTTC
-	-	TRBV5-4	TRBJ2-1	CASSSSGEQFF	TGTGCCAGCAGCTCCAGCGGTGAGCAGTTCTTC
few	TRBD1	TRBV7-8	TRBJ2-5	CASSLATGTGRETQYF	TGTGCCAGCAGCTTAGCGACCGGGACAGGGCGAGAGACCCAGTACTTC
few	-	TRBV2	TRBJ2-3	CASSEQGGPTDTQYF	TGTGCCAGCAGTGAGCAAGGGGGACCCACAGATACGCAGTATTTT